One and the same sample provided the 14 T cell receptor beta chains below, sequenced in a study of T cell repertoires in cytomegalovirus infection. TCRdb analysed the reads with MiXCR anew, one entry per CDR3 protein. The table includes approximately 150,000 distinct CDR3 sequences, under 8% detected once. What was sequenced was PBMCs. The receptors stem from a human donor in good health (CMV status not recorded). Some clones in this sample may be carry-over from other donors' samples.

This clonotype was seen many times. The rearrangement joins TRBV20-1 to TRBJ2-5, with no clear D. There are 12 residues in the CDR3. Germline CDR1 DFQATT, CDR2 SNEGSKA (reference sequence). Between the trimmed V and J ends, which lost 2 bases and 0 bases, there was a span of 4 bases. The CDR3 protein is CSARSDQETQYF. Written as DNA, the CDR3 is TGCAGTGCTAGAAGCGACCAAGAGACCCAGTACTTC.

This sequence joins TRBV7-2 and TRBJ1-4, with a possible D match to TRBD1 (6 bases). This CDR3 has 14 residues. V lost 1 base, J lost 6 bases, and 9 bases lay in between. Germline V lookup: CDR1 SGHTA, CDR2 FQGNSA. Here the CDR3 reads CASSLEHRDEKLFF. CDR3 coding DNA: TGTGCCAGCAGCTTAGAGCACAGGGATGAAAAACTGTTTTTT.

This clonotype occurred many times. The chain joins TRBV7-2 to TRBJ1-6; tentative D call: TRBD1 (6 bases). The V and J ends lost 5 bases and 7 bases respectively, with 12 bases between them. Germline V CDR1 and CDR2: SGHTA, FQGNSA. The length of the CDR3 is 14 residues. The CDR3 DNA reads as TGTGCCAGCAGCCACGACAGGAAGAATTCACCCCTCCACTTT. Its protein is CASSHDRKNSPLHF.

This clonotype was detected many times. CDR3 loop: CSVEPWSGETQYF. Written as DNA, the CDR3 is TGCAGCGTTGAACCCTGGTCTGGCGAAACGCAGTATTTT. This sequence joins TRBV29-1 and TRBJ2-3; D call uncertain. From germline, CDR1 is SQVTM and CDR2 ANQGSEA. V was clipped by 2 bases and J by 9 bases, with 15 bases between them. This CDR3 is built from 13 residues.

This clonotype was counted at least ten times. This chain uses TRBV11-3 with TRBJ2-6; D might be TRBD1 (6 bases). CDR1 SGHNT and CDR2 YENEEA come from the germline V gene. The CDR3 consists of 18 residues. V gave up 4 bases and J gave up 0 bases, with 16 bases separating them. This CDR3 is CASSSNTDSNSGANVLTF. The CDR3 DNA is TGTGCCAGCAGCTCCAACACGGACAGTAACTCTGGGGCCAACGTCCTGACTTTC.

This clonotype was observed at least ten times. This rearrangement joins TRBV15 to TRBJ2-7; perhaps D is TRBD1 or TRBD2 (6 bases each). CDR3 length: 13 amino acids. CDR1 LNHNV and CDR2 YYDKDF come from the germline V gene (reference sequence). The V gene lost 5 bases and the J gene lost 5 bases, with 13 bases spanning the gap. The DNA of the CDR3 is TGTGCCACCAGCCACCTGGGGGGCAACGAGCAGTACTTC. As protein: CATSHLGGNEQYF. The whole variable domain, filled in from reference TRBV15 and TRBJ2-7, reads DAMVIQNPRYQVTQFGKPVTLSCSQTLNHNVMYWYQQKSSQAPKLLFHYYDKDFNNEADTPDNFQSRRPNTSFCFLDIRSPGLGDTAMYLCATSHLGGNEQYFGPGTRLTVT.

The genes are TRBV20-1 and TRBJ2-3, with 9 bases fitting TRBD1. The CDR3 runs 17 residues. The V segment lost 5 bases and the J segment 2 bases; nucleotides outside the gene matches: 14. Germline CDR1 DFQATT, CDR2 SNEGSKA (reference sequence). In nucleotides, the CDR3 is TGCAGTGCTGAACTCCTCCGGGACAGGGCTTTCACAGATACGCAGTATTTT. Encoded protein: CSAELLRDRAFTDTQYF.

This chain connects TRBV6-6 to TRBJ2-1; TRBD1 matches 9 bases. CDR1 and CDR2 (germline): MNHNY, SVGAGI (reference sequence). The V segment lost 5 bases and the J segment 6 bases; nucleotides outside the gene matches: 11. CDR3 length: 16 residues. CDR3 residues: CASSPTGGVGFNEQFF. The CDR3 coding sequence is TGTGCCAGCAGTCCTACAGGGGGCGTCGGTTTCAATGAGCAGTTCTTC.

There are many counts of this clonotype. V gene TRBV20-1 combines with J gene TRBJ2-7; TRBD1 is a possible D gene (5 bases). The CDR3 extends over 13 amino acids. V was trimmed by 6 bases and J by 5 bases, leaving 17 bases between them. CDR1 DFQATT and CDR2 SNEGSKA come from the germline V gene (reference sequence). The CDR3 protein is CSAPPRQGNEQYF. As DNA, the CDR3 is TGCAGTGCCCCCCCCCGGCAGGGAAACGAGCAGTACTTC.

This clonotype showed up many times. The V call is TRBV7-3, the J call TRBJ2-1; perhaps D is TRBD1 or TRBD2 (5 bases each). The CDR3 has 12 residues. Germline CDR1 SGHTA, CDR2 FQGTGA. The ends were cut back, 4 bases at V and 13 bases at J, with 14 bases in the middle. CDR3 loop: CASSSYRGPQFF. The CDR3 DNA reads TGTGCCAGCAGCTCCTATCGGGGCCCTCAGTTCTTC.

Ten or more counts support this clonotype. The J gene is TRBJ2-7, the V gene TRBV6-2 or TRBV6-3; D is unclear. Germline values: CDR1 MNHEY, CDR2 SVGEGT. The V end lost 6 bases, the J end lost 2 bases, and 8 bases lay between the germline ends. The CDR3 sequence is 12 residues long. Here the CDR3 reads CASSRLPYEQYF. The CDR3 DNA is TGTGCCAGCAGCCGGTTACCCTACGAGCAGTACTTC.

The table lists this clonotype with many counts. This sequence joins TRBV15 and TRBJ2-5; D is perhaps TRBD1 (5 bases). Germline V lookup: CDR1 LNHNV, CDR2 YYDKDF (reference sequence). The CDR3 runs 14 residues. Trimming shortened V by 0 bases and J by 1 base, and 6 bases separated the two germline ends. CDR3 bases: TGTGCCACCAGCAGAGACAGGGTCCAAGAGACCCAGTACTTC. Its protein product is CATSRDRVQETQYF.

This clonotype was observed a handful of times. The CDR3 sequence: CASSDSGWAYGYTF. CDR3 in DNA: TGTGCCAGCAGTGATTCAGGGTGGGCCTATGGCTACACCTTC. The chain joins TRBV2 to TRBJ1-2; tentatively, D is TRBD1 (5 bases). Germline CDR1 SNHLY, CDR2 FYNNEI. The germline V and J ends were trimmed by 3 bases and 4 bases, with 12 bases remaining between them. The CDR3 covers 14 residues.

The table lists this clonotype with many counts. The chain combines TRBV29-1 with TRBJ1-2, with D uncertain. The V gene's germline CDR1 is SQVTM and CDR2 ANQGSEA. V lost 8 bases, J lost 2 bases, and 21 bases lay in between. CDR3 length: 15 amino acids. CDR3 sequence: CSPPGLSTRNYGYTF. CDR3 coding DNA: TGCAGCCCCCCGGGCCTAAGCACGCGCAACTATGGCTACACCTTC.